This T cell receptor beta chain was recovered during a study of T-cell reconstitution after alpha-beta-depleted transplantation in children. In the case of this clonotype: Compared with germline, one end of the junction differs, possibly owing to a read error.

TCRbeta library preparation incorporated unique molecular identifiers. MiXCR, applied by TCRdb to the PCR reads, yields one record per CDR3 protein. The sample contains about 230,000 distinct CDR3 sequences, more than 10% of which appear only once. This material consisted of PBMCs from the stem cell graft donor, taken from the stem cell graft. This TCR was recovered from a human donor who donated a stem cell graft to a child with acute lymphoblastic leukemia.

In DNA form, the CDR3 reads TGTGCCAGGGGCCCCGGGCCCCTTGGCAATCAGCCCCAGCATTTT. It translates to CARGPGPLGNQPQHF. The chain uses TRBV4-1 and TRBJ1-5; D possibly corresponds to TRBD1 (6 bases). The CDR3 has 15 residues. Per the germline V gene, CDR1 is MGHRA and CDR2 is YSYEKL.